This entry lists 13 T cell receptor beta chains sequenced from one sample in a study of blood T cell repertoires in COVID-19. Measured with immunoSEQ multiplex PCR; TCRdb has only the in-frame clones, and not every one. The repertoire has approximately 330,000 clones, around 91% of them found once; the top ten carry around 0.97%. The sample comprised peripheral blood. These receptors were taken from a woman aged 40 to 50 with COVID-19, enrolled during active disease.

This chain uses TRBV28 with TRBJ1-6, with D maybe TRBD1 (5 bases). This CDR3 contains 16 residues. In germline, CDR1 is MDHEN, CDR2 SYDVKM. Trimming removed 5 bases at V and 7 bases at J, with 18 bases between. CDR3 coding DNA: TGTGCCAGCAGTAACATCCGTAGGGGCCTGAATTCACCCCTCCACTTT. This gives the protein CASSNIRRGLNSPLHF.

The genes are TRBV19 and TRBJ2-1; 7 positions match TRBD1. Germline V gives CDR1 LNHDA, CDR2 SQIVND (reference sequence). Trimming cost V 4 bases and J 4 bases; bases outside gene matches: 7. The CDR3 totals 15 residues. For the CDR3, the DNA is TGTGCCAGTAGTACGACAGGGCAAGGGTACAATGAGCAGTTCTTC. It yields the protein CASSTTGQGYNEQFF.

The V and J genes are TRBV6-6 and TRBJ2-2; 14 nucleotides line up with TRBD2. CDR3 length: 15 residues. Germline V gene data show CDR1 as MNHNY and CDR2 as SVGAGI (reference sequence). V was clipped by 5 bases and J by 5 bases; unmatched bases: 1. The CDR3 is CASSGLAGGTGELFF. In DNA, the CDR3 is TGTGCCAGCAGTGGACTAGCGGGAGGAACCGGGGAGCTGTTTTTT.

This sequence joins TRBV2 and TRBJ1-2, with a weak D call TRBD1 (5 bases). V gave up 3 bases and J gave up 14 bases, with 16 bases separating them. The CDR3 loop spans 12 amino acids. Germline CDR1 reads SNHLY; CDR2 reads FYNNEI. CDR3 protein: CASSELRDGKTF. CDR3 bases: TGTGCCAGCAGTGAGCTGCGGGACGGCAAGACCTTC.

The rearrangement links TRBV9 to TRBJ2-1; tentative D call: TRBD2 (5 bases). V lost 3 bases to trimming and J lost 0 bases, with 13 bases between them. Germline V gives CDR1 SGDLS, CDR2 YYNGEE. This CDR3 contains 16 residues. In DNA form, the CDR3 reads TGTGCCAGCAGCGCGCGGACTGGAGCCTCCTACAATGAGCAGTTCTTC. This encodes CASSARTGASYNEQFF.

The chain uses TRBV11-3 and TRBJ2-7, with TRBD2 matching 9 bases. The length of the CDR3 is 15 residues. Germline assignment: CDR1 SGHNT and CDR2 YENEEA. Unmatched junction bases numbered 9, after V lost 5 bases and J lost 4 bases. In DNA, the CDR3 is TGTGCCAGCAGCGCCCGGGGAAGCGGGAGGTACGAGCAGTACTTC. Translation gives CASSARGSGRYEQYF. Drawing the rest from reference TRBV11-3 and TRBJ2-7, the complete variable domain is EAGVVQSPRYKIIEKKQPVAFWCNPISGHNTLYWYLQNLGQGPELLIRYENEEAVDDSQLPKDRFSAERLKGVDSTLKIQPAELGDSAVYLCASSARGSGRYEQYFGPGTRLTVT.

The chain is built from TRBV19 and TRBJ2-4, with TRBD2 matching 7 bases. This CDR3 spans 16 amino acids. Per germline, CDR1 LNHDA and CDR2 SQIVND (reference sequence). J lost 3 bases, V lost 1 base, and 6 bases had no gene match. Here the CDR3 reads CASSIAAGVSKNIQYF. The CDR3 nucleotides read TGTGCCAGTAGTATAGCGGCGGGGGTCAGCAAAAACATTCAGTACTTC. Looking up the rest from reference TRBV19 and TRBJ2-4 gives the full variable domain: DGGITQSPKYLFRKEGQNVTLSCEQNLNHDAMYWYRQDPGQGLRLIYYSQIVNDFQKGDIAEGYSVSREKKESFPLTVTSAQKNPTAFYLCASSIAAGVSKNIQYFGAGTRLSVL.

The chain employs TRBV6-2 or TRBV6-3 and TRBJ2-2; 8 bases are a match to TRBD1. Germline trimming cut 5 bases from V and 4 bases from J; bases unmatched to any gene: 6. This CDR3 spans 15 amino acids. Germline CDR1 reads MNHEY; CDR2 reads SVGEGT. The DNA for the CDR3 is TGTGCCAGCAGTCGCGACAGGGGACGCACCGGGGAGCTGTTTTTT. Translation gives CASSRDRGRTGELFF.

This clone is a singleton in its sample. The DNA for the CDR3 is TGTGCCAGCAGTCCTGGGACAAATCTCGGCGAAGGCTACACCTTC. Its translation is CASSPGTNLGEGYTF. The V gene is TRBV27, the J gene TRBJ1-2, with D perhaps matching TRBD1 (6 bases). Between the trimmed V and J ends, which lost 5 bases and 8 bases, there was a span of 21 bases. The germline CDR1 and CDR2 sequences are MNHEY and SMNVEV (reference sequence). The CDR3 spans 15 residues.

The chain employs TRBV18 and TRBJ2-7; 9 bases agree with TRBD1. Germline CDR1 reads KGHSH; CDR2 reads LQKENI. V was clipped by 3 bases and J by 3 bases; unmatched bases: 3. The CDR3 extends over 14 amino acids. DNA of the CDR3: TGTGCCAGCTCACCGAAGGGACAGGGCTACGAGCAGTACTTC. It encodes CASSPKGQGYEQYF.

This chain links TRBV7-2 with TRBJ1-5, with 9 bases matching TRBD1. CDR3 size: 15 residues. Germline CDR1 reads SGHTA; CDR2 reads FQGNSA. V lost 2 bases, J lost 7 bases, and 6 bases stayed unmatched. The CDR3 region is CASSLTGGAQQPQHF. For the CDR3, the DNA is TGTGCCAGCAGCTTAACAGGGGGCGCACAACAGCCCCAGCATTTT.

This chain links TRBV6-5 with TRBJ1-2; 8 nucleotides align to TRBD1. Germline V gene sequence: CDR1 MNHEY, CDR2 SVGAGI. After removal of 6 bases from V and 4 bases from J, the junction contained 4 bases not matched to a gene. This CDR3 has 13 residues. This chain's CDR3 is CASRLGQGYGYTF. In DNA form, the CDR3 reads TGTGCCAGCAGACTTGGACAGGGCTATGGCTACACCTTC.

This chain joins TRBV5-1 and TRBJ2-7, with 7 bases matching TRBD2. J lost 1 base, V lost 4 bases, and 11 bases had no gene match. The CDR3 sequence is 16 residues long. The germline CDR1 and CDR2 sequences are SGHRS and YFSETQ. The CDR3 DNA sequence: TGCGCCAGCAGCCGAGGCGGGCTAGCGGCTTCCTACGAGCAGTACTTC. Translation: CASSRGGLAASYEQYF.